These 3 T cell receptor beta chains share one sample of origin, sequenced in a study of blood T cell repertoires in COVID-19 (dated by TCRdb to about 2020). Libraries were constructed by the immunoSEQ multiplex PCR assay. TCRdb provides this immuneACCESS table in a form limited to in-frame rearrangements. Some clones are lacking; in checked studies, under half of them reflect an unresolved V gene, and why the rest are absent is not known. The sample profile shows hundreds of thousands of clones; roughly 87% of them were found once. 0.7% of the sample is in the top ten clones. The sample taken for sequencing was peripheral blood. The receptors shown here come from a human donor in a cohort sampled during active COVID-19.

In its sample, this clone was seen once. The chain joins TRBV28 to TRBJ2-7; 7 nucleotides align to TRBD2. CDR1 is MDHEN, CDR2 SYDVKM, per germline. The CDR3 is 14 amino acids. J gave up 3 bases and V 6 bases, and 8 bases lay outside the gene matches. The CDR3 DNA reads TGTGCCAGCAGCAGACTAGCAACGGGCTACGAGCAGTACTTC. Protein: CASSRLATGYEQYF.

The rearrangement uses TRBV28 and TRBJ1-6; TRBD1 aligns across 10 bases. V lost 2 bases to trimming and J lost 13 bases; unmatched junction nucleotides: 8. This CDR3 comprises 15 residues. Germline V gene data show CDR1 as MDHEN and CDR2 as SYDVKM. The CDR3 DNA reads TGTGCCAGCAGTTTAGGGGACAGGGGAACGGGGCCCCTCCACTTT. This codes for CASSLGDRGTGPLHF.

About this clone: Other DNA sequences from this sample encode an identical CDR3 as well. CDR3 DNA sequence: TGTGCCAGCAGCTTATCAGGGTCCTCCTACGAGCAGTACTTC. Translation gives CASSLSGSSYEQYF. The chain recombines TRBV7-2 with TRBJ2-7; D possibly corresponds to TRBD1 (5 bases). Germline V gives CDR1 SGHTA, CDR2 FQGNSA. CDR3 length: 14 amino acids. Trimming took off 2 bases at V and 0 bases at J, with 8 bases between the two ends.